The T cell receptor beta chain described here comes from a study of cytomegalovirus exposure and HLA in healthy donors. Study outcomes and limitations: A later analysis reported that several of the most significant clusters appeared to be linked to common viral pathogens, among them Epstein-Barr virus. A previous analysis found most TCR beta V segments productive roughly 87% or roughly 30% of the time.

As to this clone: What it binds is not known.

The study ran its PCR with 60 Vbeta and 13 Jbeta primers. Generated by immunoSEQ multiplex PCR, the TCRdb table keeps only in-frame clones and is missing some. The table has 160,000 or so clones, over 70% seen once; the top ten hold more than 0.5%. Per germline, CDR1 MNHNY and CDR2 SVGAGI (reference sequence). The CDR3 totals 16 residues. The ends lost 7 bases at V and 3 bases at J; junction bases unmatched: 10. The TCR was taken from a woman aged 50 to 60 in good health and CMV-seronegative. The V and J genes are TRBV6-6 and TRBJ2-3, with 10 bases lining up with TRBD2. The specimen sequenced was PBMCs. CDR3 nucleotides: TGTGCCAGCAAATATCTAGCGGGAGCGGAAACAGATACGCAGTATTTT. Amino acid sequence: CASKYLAGAETDTQYF.